Shown below are 21 T cell receptor beta chains from a single sample sequenced in a study of cytomegalovirus exposure and HLA in healthy donors. PCR primers comprised 60 Vbeta and 13 Jbeta primers. The protocol was immunoSEQ multiplex PCR, while the TCRdb copy is restricted to in-frame clones and leaves out a portion. The sample comprises some 170,000 clones, 9.5% of which are singletons, and 1% to 1.5% rests with the top ten. Material: PBMCs. The receptors originated from a woman aged 25-40 years in good health and CMV-seropositive.

This clone was counted only a few times. The chain combines TRBV29-1 with TRBJ2-7; D perhaps matches TRBD1 (6 bases). Germline V lookup: CDR1 SQVTM, CDR2 ANQGSEA. V lost 7 bases and J lost 4, with 17 bases in between. The CDR3 runs to 13 residues. CDR3 DNA: TGCAGCGCCGCCGGGACAAATATTTACGAGCAGTACTTC. As protein: CSAAGTNIYEQYF.

The rearrangement joins TRBV4-1 to TRBJ2-1; the D gene is possibly TRBD2 (5 bases). This CDR3 region has 14 residues. Trimming took off 6 bases at V and 0 bases at J, with 9 bases between the two ends. From germline, CDR1 is MGHRA and CDR2 YSYEKL. The CDR3 DNA reads as TGCGCCAGCAGGCAGCGGAGCTCCTACAATGAGCAGTTCTTC. Its translation is CASRQRSSYNEQFF.

On this clone: The germline gene is not matched at one end of the junction; a read error may be the cause. The chain recombines TRBV19 with TRBJ1-2, with D unresolved. The CDR3 is made up of 13 amino acids. The germline CDR1 and CDR2 sequences are LNHDA and SQIVND (reference sequence). The CDR3: CASSMMTNYGYTF. For the CDR3, the DNA is TGTGCCAGTAGTATGATGACTAATTATGGCTACACCTTC.

This chain uses TRBV27 with TRBJ1-6; D not resolved. This CDR3 spans 14 amino acids. Germline CDR1 MNHEY, CDR2 SMNVEV (reference sequence). Trimming took 3 bases from V and 8 from J, leaving 11 bases between them. The CDR3 here is CASSLFGRDSPLHF. CDR3 nucleotide sequence: TGTGCCAGCAGTTTGTTCGGTCGTGATTCACCCCTCCACTTT.

The genes are TRBV2 and TRBJ2-7, with 8 bases aligning to TRBD2. Looked up from germline, CDR1 is SNHLY and CDR2 is FYNNEI. J gave up 2 bases and V 6 bases, and 15 bases lay outside the gene matches. This CDR3 is built from 17 residues. Here the CDR3 reads CASRTEAFGSGTYEQYF. CDR3 DNA: TGTGCCAGCAGAACCGAGGCCTTCGGTAGCGGGACCTACGAGCAGTACTTC.

This clone turned up a few times. This chain links TRBV6-1 with TRBJ1-2; D remains ambiguous. V was shortened by 4 bases and J by 3 bases, with 6 bases between the two germline ends. Germline V CDR1 and CDR2: MNHNS, SASEGT. CDR3 length: 12 amino acids. Here the CDR3 reads CASSAGYYGYTF. The CDR3 DNA reads as TGTGCCAGCAGTGCGGGTTACTATGGCTACACCTTC.

This clone was observed a handful of times. The chain joins TRBV9 to TRBJ2-5; no definite D call. Trimming removed 4 bases at V and 4 bases at J, with 14 bases between. The CDR3 totals 14 residues. Germline V CDR1 and CDR2: SGDLS, YYNGEE. This chain's CDR3 is CASSPFAPPETQYF. CDR3 in DNA: TGTGCCAGCAGCCCCTTCGCGCCCCCAGAGACCCAGTACTTC.

The chain joins TRBV9 to TRBJ2-3; TRBD1 is a possible D gene (5 bases). Germline CDR1 SGDLS, CDR2 YYNGEE. The V gene lost 3 bases and the J gene lost 2 bases, with 10 bases spanning the gap. The CDR3 has 14 residues. The CDR3 region is CASSAQGFTDTQYF. The CDR3 DNA reads as TGTGCCAGCAGCGCGCAGGGATTCACAGATACGCAGTATTTT.

V usage is TRBV6-6 and J usage is TRBJ2-7; 10 bases match TRBD2. Germline CDR1 reads MNHNY; CDR2 reads SVGAGI (reference sequence). The CDR3 length is 14 residues. With V trimmed by 5 bases and J by 4 bases, 5 bases remained unmatched. CDR3 in amino acids: CASSLAGAGYEQYF. CDR3 in DNA: TGTGCCAGCAGTCTAGCGGGAGCCGGATACGAGCAGTACTTC.

The chain uses TRBV9 and TRBJ2-2, with TRBD2 as a possible D gene (6 bases). The CDR3 sequence is 14 residues long. V was cut by 7 bases and J by 4 bases, with 14 bases left in between. Germline lookup yields CDR1 SGDLS and CDR2 YYNGEE. The CDR3, as DNA: TGTGCCAGCCAGCGGGCGAGGGGCACCGGGGAGCTGTTTTTT. Protein product: CASQRARGTGELFF.

This clone has at least ten counts. The chain recombines TRBV5-6 with TRBJ2-2; no reliable D call. This CDR3 comprises 15 residues. Trimming removed 7 bases at V and 3 bases at J, with 16 bases between. The V gene's germline CDR1 is SGHDT and CDR2 YYEEEE. CDR3 bases: TGTGCCAGCGGATCTATCCATCGGGACACCGGGGAGCTGTTTTTT. It is translated as CASGSIHRDTGELFF.

This clone showed up just a few times. The chain is built from TRBV27 and TRBJ2-2; 9 bases align to TRBD1. The germline gives CDR1 MNHEY, CDR2 SMNVEV (reference sequence). The CDR3 spans 15 residues. The trim removed 6 bases at V and 0 bases at J, leaving 2 bases unmatched. The CDR3: CASRRQGANTGELFF. The CDR3 DNA is TGTGCCAGCAGGAGACAGGGGGCGAACACCGGGGAGCTGTTTTTT.

CDR3 residues: CASSQGSKETQYF. The CDR3 DNA sequence: TGTGCCAGCTCTCAGGGGTCAAAAGAGACCCAGTACTTC. This chain uses TRBV18 with TRBJ2-5; possible D gene TRBD1, 6 bases. The germline V gene has CDR1 KGHSH and CDR2 LQKENI. The germline V and J ends were trimmed by 6 bases and 3 bases, with 11 bases remaining between them. The CDR3 has 13 amino acids.

The chain combines TRBV14 with TRBJ2-2; D is undetermined. Trimming left V 4 bases short and J 5 bases short, with 11 bases between. This CDR3 is built from 14 residues. Per the germline V gene, CDR1 is SGHDN and CDR2 is FVKESK. The CDR3 region is CASSPLRLTGELFF. The CDR3 nucleotides are TGTGCCAGCAGCCCTCTACGGTTAACCGGGGAGCTGTTTTTT.

This clone was seen a handful of times. The chain joins TRBV19 to TRBJ2-1; TRBD2 matches 15 bases. The CDR3 totals 19 residues. Germline V gives CDR1 LNHDA, CDR2 SQIVND (reference sequence). This chain's CDR3 is CATSGGTSGRPGGYNEQFF. For the CDR3, the DNA is TGTGCAACCAGTGGGGGGACTAGCGGGAGGCCGGGAGGCTACAATGAGCAGTTCTTC.

This chain connects TRBV6-6 to TRBJ2-7; 9 bases map to TRBD1. V was pared by 5 bases and J by 2 bases, with 1 base of the junction left unmatched. The CDR3 has 13 amino acids. Germline lookup yields CDR1 MNHNY and CDR2 SVGAGI (reference sequence). This CDR3 reads CASSTGGTYEQYF. CDR3 DNA sequence: TGTGCCAGCAGTACAGGGGGCACCTACGAGCAGTACTTC.

This clone has a handful of counts. This chain's CDR3 is CGSREGTEAFF. The CDR3 nucleotides are TGCGGCTCGAGGGAGGGCACTGAAGCTTTCTTT. The chain employs TRBV4-1 and TRBJ1-1, with D unresolved. Germline assignment: CDR1 MGHRA and CDR2 YSYEKL. The CDR3 length is 11 residues.

This clone was counted a few times. The rearrangement joins TRBV29-1 to TRBJ2-5, with 10 nucleotides matching TRBD1. CDR3 size: 15 residues. Losses at the gene ends were 6 bases for V and 2 bases for J; bases not matched to a gene: 9. The germline V gene encodes CDR1 SQVTM and CDR2 ANQGSEA. CDR3 DNA: TGCAGCGTGCGAGACAGGGGGCTAAGGCAAGAGACCCAGTACTTC. It encodes CSVRDRGLRQETQYF. Drawing the rest from reference TRBV29-1 and TRBJ2-5, the complete variable domain is SAVISQKPSRDICQRGTSLTIQCQVDSQVTMMFWYRQQPGQSLTLIATANQGSEATYESGFVIDKFPISRPNLTFSTLTVSNMSPEDSSIYLCSVRDRGLRQETQYFGPGTRLLVL.

The chain links TRBV11-2 to TRBJ2-5, with TRBD2 matching over 7 bases. Trimming at V came to 4 bases and at J to 5 bases, leaving 13 bases not matched to a gene. The CDR3 totals 16 residues. Germline-derived CDR1 and CDR2 are SGHAT and FQNNGV. CDR3 sequence (DNA): TGTGCCAGCAGCTCGTTATTAGGCGGGAGAGGTGAGACCCAGTACTTC. Its protein is CASSSLLGGRGETQYF.

The V and J genes are TRBV27 and TRBJ1-2; the match to TRBD1 covers 7 bases. The V gene's germline CDR1 is MNHEY and CDR2 SMNVEV (reference sequence). V was pared by 5 bases and J by 6 bases, with 12 bases of the junction left unmatched. The CDR3 has 15 residues. The CDR3 region has the DNA TGTGCCAGCAGTCTAACAGGGGAAGGGCAACATGGCTACACCTTC. It is translated as CASSLTGEGQHGYTF.

V usage is TRBV7-9 and J usage is TRBJ2-5; 9 bases fit TRBD2. This CDR3 is built from 15 residues. After removal of 1 base from V and 7 bases from J, the junction contained 7 bases not matched to a gene. Germline assignment: CDR1 SEHNR and CDR2 FQNEAQ (reference sequence). CDR3 sequence: CASSLEVAGVVTQYF. The CDR3, as DNA: TGTGCCAGCAGCTTAGAAGTAGCGGGAGTCGTGACCCAGTACTTC.